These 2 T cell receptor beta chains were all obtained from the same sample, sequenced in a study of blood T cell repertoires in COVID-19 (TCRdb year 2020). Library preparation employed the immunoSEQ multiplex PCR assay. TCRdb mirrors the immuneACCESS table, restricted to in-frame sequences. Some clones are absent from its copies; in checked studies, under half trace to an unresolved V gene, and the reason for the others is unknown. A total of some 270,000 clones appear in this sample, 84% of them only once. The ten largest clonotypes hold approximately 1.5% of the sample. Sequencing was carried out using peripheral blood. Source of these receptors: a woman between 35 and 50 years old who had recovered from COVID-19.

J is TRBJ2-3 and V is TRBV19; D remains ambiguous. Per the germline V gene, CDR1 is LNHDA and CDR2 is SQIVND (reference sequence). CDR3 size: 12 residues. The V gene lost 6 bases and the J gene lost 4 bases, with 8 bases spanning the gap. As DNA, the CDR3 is TGTGCCAGTAGGTCCGCAGCAGATACGCAGTATTTT. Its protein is CASRSAADTQYF.

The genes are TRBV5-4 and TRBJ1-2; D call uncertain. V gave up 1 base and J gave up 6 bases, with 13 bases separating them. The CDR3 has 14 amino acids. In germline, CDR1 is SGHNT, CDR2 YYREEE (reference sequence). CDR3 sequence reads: CASSLFQNKDGYTF. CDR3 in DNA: TGTGCCAGCAGCTTGTTCCAGAATAAAGATGGCTACACCTTC. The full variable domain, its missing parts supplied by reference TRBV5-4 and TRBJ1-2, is ETGVTQSPTHLIKTRGQQVTLRCSSQSGHNTVSWYQQALGQGPQFIFQYYREEENGRGNFPPRFSGLQFPNYSSELNVNALELDDSALYLCASSLFQNKDGYTFGSGTRLTVV.